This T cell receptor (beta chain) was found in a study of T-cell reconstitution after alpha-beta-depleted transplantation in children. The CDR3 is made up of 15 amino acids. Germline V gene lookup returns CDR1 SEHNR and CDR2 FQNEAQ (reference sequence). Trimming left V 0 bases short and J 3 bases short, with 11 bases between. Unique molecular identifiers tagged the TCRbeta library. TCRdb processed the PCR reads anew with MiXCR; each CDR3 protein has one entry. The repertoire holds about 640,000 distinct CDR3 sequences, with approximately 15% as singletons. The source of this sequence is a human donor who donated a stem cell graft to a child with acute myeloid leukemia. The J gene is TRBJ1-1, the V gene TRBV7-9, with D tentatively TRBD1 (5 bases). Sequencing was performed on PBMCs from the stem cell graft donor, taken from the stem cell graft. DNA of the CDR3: TGTGCCAGCAGCTTAGCGGATGGGGGAGACACTGAAGCTTTCTTT. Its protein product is CASSLADGGDTEAFF. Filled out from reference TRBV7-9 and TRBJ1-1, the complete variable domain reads DTGVSQNPRHKITKRGQNVTFRCDPISEHNRLYWYRQTLGQGPEFLTYFQNEAQLEKSRLLSDRFSAERPKGSFSTLEIQRTEQGDSAMYLCASSLADGGDTEAFFGQGTRLTVV.